This is a list of T cell receptor beta chains from one sample in a study of blood T cell repertoires in COVID-19. Data came from immunoSEQ multiplex PCR; TCRdb stores just in-frame clones and leaves some out. The sample lists some 220,000 clones, 86% occurring once. Material for sequencing was PBMCs or T cells enriched from blood (not recorded which). These TCRs come from a woman between 40 and 50 years old with acute COVID-19. The CDR3 runs from the conserved cysteine through the conserved F or W. The order of the fields is V gene, J gene, CDR3 length, D gene, CDR3 protein. A D gene is named only where the DNA matches it firmly.

>TRBV2|TRBJ2-3|15|NA
CASSEETGLGDTQYF
>TRBV18|TRBJ1-1|15|TRBD1
CASSPSGQGNTEAFF
>TRBV15|TRBJ2-3|14|NA
CATSSAAGLDTQYF
>TRBV5-6|TRBJ1-4|18|TRBD1
CASSHRNRQGATNEKLFF
>TRBV30|TRBJ1-1|14|NA
CAWRGRGAGTEAFF
>TRBV3-1/TRBV3-2|TRBJ2-7|16|TRBD1
CASSPTGGAGSYEQYF
>TRBV12-3/TRBV12-4|TRBJ1-2|13|NA
CASSSSTAYGYTF
>TRBV2|TRBJ2-5|15|NA
CASSEMGTPGETQYF
>TRBV27|TRBJ1-4|14|TRBD1
CASSPQGAREKLFF
>TRBV3-1/TRBV3-2|TRBJ1-1|16|NA
CASSLGPWTANTEAFF
>TRBV19|TRBJ1-2|14|NA
CASSIEAVTYGYTF
>TRBV7-8|TRBJ1-2|14|NA
CASSLGGGGRGYTF
>TRBV27|TRBJ2-3|14|TRBD1
CASRLTGNTDTQYF
>TRBV6-6|TRBJ2-3|16|TRBD2
CASSTGLAGHTDTQYF
>TRBV7-3|TRBJ2-7|13|NA
CASSQKGGVEQYF
>TRBV7-2|TRBJ2-7|14|TRBD1
CASSHDRGPGEQYF
>TRBV15|TRBJ2-3|15|TRBD2
CATTKRGAFTDTQYF
>TRBV7-2|TRBJ1-3|15|NA
CASSFGGSSGNTIYF
>TRBV19|TRBJ2-2|18|TRBD1
CASSPAGTGAGNTGELFF
>TRBV7-6|TRBJ1-2|16|TRBD1
CASSSQVDRPNYGYTF
>TRBV12-3/TRBV12-4|TRBJ2-2|13|TRBD1
CASSWGQTGELFF
>TRBV5-1|TRBJ1-4|14|NA
CASSSTGPLEKLFF
>TRBV4-2|TRBJ2-3|17|TRBD2
CASSQESSGGHTDTQYF
>TRBV5-1|TRBJ1-2|14|TRBD1
CASSSEGQGRGYTF
>TRBV27|TRBJ1-2|14|NA
CASSSEPGDYGYTF
>TRBV10-3|TRBJ1-2|18|TRBD1
CAISGRGRDRGAGYGYTF
>TRBV7-2|TRBJ2-4|17|TRBD2
CASSQPTSGGPSGIQYF
>TRBV7-9|TRBJ2-2|15|NA
CASSLQTVNTGELFF
>TRBV2|TRBJ1-4|12|NA
CASMRTNEKLFF
>TRBV2|TRBJ1-5|13|NA
CASRVAVWQPQHF
>TRBV6-5|TRBJ1-1|13|TRBD1
CASSYDRGDEAFF
>TRBV7-2|TRBJ1-4|14|NA
CASSPGTSNEKLFF
>TRBV4-3|TRBJ2-1|16|TRBD2
CASSHGTSGGAYEQFF
>TRBV4-1|TRBJ1-5|16|TRBD1
CASSQKPGQGYQPQHF
>TRBV13|TRBJ1-1|14|TRBD1
CASSTRTGWSEAFF
>TRBV14|TRBJ1-6|13|NA
CASSVSGSSPLHF
>TRBV14|TRBJ2-6|18|NA
CASRGMIWGESGANVLTF
>TRBV14|TRBJ1-2|14|NA
CASSQQQGGYGYTF
>TRBV5-4|TRBJ1-1|15|TRBD1
CASSIRQGAFTEAFF
>TRBV6-2/TRBV6-3|TRBJ1-4|12|NA
CASSRTLEKLFF
>TRBV5-5|TRBJ2-1|16|NA
CASSWTSGGGRDEQFF
>TRBV3-1/TRBV3-2|TRBJ2-1|17|TRBD2
CASSLNSGGSSYNEQFF
>TRBV28|TRBJ2-5|13|NA
CASSSGLEEPQYF
>TRBV7-8|TRBJ2-3|15|TRBD2
CASSLPGGAKDTQYF
>TRBV4-1|TRBJ1-5|14|NA
CASSQDPGEVPQHF
>TRBV19|TRBJ1-1|14|NA
CASSIDHRNTEAFF
>TRBV5-1|TRBJ2-2|15|NA
CASSLAQANTGELFF
>TRBV11-3|TRBJ2-1|16|NA
CASSLGPIFPYNEQFF
>TRBV2|TRBJ1-4|15|TRBD1
CASRTPGQDNEKLFF
>TRBV5-1|TRBJ1-3|15|TRBD1
CASSLDGQGINTIYF
>TRBV7-3|TRBJ1-1|15|TRBD1
CASSLAGQGHTEAFF
>TRBV4-3|TRBJ1-2|16|NA
CASSQDTGTHDYGYTF